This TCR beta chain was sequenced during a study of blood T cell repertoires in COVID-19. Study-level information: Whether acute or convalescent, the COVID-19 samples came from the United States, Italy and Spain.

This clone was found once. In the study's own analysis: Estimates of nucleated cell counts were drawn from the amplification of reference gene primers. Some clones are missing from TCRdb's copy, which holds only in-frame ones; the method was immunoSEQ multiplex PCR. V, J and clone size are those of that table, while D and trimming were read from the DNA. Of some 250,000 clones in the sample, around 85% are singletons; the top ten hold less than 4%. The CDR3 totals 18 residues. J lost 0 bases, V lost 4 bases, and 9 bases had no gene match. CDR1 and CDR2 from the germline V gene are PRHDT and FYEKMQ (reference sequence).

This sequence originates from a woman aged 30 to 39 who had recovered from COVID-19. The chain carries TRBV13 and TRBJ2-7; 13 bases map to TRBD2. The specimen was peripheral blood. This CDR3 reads CASSSGLAGAYSSYEQYF. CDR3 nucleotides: TGTGCCAGCAGCTCCGGACTAGCGGGGGCCTACTCCTCCTACGAGCAGTACTTC.